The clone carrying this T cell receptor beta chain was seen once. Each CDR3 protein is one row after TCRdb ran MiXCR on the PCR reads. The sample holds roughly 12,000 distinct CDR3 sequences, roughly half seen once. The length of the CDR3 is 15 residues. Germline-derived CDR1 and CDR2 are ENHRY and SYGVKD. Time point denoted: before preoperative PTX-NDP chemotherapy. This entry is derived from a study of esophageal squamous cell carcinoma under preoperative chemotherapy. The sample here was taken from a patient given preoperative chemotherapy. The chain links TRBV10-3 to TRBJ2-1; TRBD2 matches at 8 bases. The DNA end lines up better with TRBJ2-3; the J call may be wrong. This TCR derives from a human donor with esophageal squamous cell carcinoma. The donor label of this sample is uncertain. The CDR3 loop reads CAGGPGGAGTETQYF. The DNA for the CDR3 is TGTGCCGGGGGCCCGGGGGGGGCTGGCACAGAGACCCAGTATTTT.